This is a list of T cell receptor beta chains from one sample in a study of T cell repertoires in cytomegalovirus infection. One entry per CDR3 protein results from TCRdb running MiXCR on the reads. The sample contains around 430,000 distinct CDR3 sequences, about 42% of which appear only once. No cognate antigen is known for these TCRs. This specimen was cultured PBMCs, taken from culture after CMV antigen stimulation. Receptors were obtained from a human donor in good health (CMV status not recorded). Some clones in this sample may be carry-over from other donors' samples. Each CDR3 is given with its conserved first and last residue. The D gene is left open where the match is weak. The size field is filled for only some rows; it gives once, few, many or a size class.

j_call d_call v_call clone_size cdr3_aa cdr3_nt
TRBJ2-3 . TRBV27 . CASSFDGRRWGTDTQYF TGTGCCAGCAGTTTCGACGGGAGAAGGTGGGGCACAGATACGCAGTATTTT
TRBJ2-1 . TRBV24-1 . CATSDPPSAGSYNEQFF TGTGCCACCAGTGATCCACCTTCAGCGGGCTCCTACAATGAGCAGTTCTTC
TRBJ2-7 . TRBV6-5 . CASQGQGRCEQYF TGTGCCAGCCAAGGGCAGGGGCGATGCGAGCAGTACTTC
TRBJ2-1 TRBD2 TRBV28 few CASSFVGRREQFF TGTGCCAGCAGTTTTGTCGGGAGGAGGGAGCAGTTCTTC
TRBJ2-1 . TRBV12-5 . CASGGDPPRENEQFF TGTGCTAGTGGTGGGGACCCCCCTAGAGAAAATGAGCAGTTCTTC
TRBJ2-1 . TRBV15 . CATSRVGFSSYNEQFF TGTGCCACCAGTCGGGTCGGATTTAGCTCCTACAATGAGCAGTTCTTC
TRBJ2-1 . TRBV7-2 few CASSLSGVYNEQFF TGTGCCAGCAGCTTGAGTGGGGTCTACAATGAGCAGTTCTTC
TRBJ2-1 TRBD2 TRBV2 . CASSPGHRTSGSSYNEQFF TGTGCCAGCAGCCCGGGACACCGGACTAGCGGGAGCTCCTACAATGAGCAGTTCTTC
TRBJ2-1 . TRBV6-1 . CASSKRTYNEQFF TGTGCCAGCAGCAAGCGGACCTACAATGAGCAGTTCTTC
TRBJ2-3 . TRBV12-3/TRBV12-4 . CASSIDGTSTDTQYF TGTGCCAGCTCTATCGACGGGACCAGCACAGATACGCAGTATTTT
TRBJ2-2 . TRBV6-1 . CASSVGPGLVVTGELFF TGTGCCAGCAGTGTAGGACCCGGTTTGGTTGTTACCGGGGAGCTGTTTTTT
TRBJ2-5 . TRBV7-2 . CASSFQVGETQYF TGTGCCAGCAGCTTCCAAGTCGGAGAGACCCAGTACTTC
TRBJ2-7 . TRBV15 few CATSRDRDLDHEQYF TGTGCCACCAGCAGGGACCGGGACTTAGACCACGAGCAGTACTTC
TRBJ2-1 . TRBV10-3 few CAISESTPASNEQFF TGTGCCATCAGTGAGTCAACTCCGGCGAGCAATGAGCAGTTCTTC
TRBJ1-2 TRBD1 TRBV5-4 . CASRLREGANYGYTF TGTGCCAGCAGATTAAGGGAGGGGGCGAACTATGGCTACACCTTC
TRBJ2-1 . TRBV7-2 many CASSLTSLVYEQFF TGTGCCAGCAGCTTAACGTCCCTAGTCTATGAGCAGTTCTTC
TRBJ2-2 TRBD2 TRBV12-3/TRBV12-4 few CASSFGGRAPNTGELFF TGTGCCAGCAGTTTTGGCGGGAGGGCCCCGAACACCGGGGAGCTGTTTTTT
TRBJ2-1 . TRBV4-3 . CASSQDGGGVLFF TGCGCCAGCAGCCAAGATGGAGGTGGAGTCTTGTTCTTC
TRBJ2-2 . TRBV10-3 few CAIRGGWITGELFF TGTGCCATCAGGGGCGGGTGGATCACCGGGGAGCTGTTTTTT
TRBJ2-7 . TRBV2 . CASSSDGAREQYF TGTGCCAGCAGTTCTGACGGTGCCCGCGAGCAGTACTTC
TRBJ2-1 . TRBV11-2 few CASSFYRQNNEQFF TGTGCCAGCAGCTTTTACAGGCAGAACAATGAGCAGTTCTTC
TRBJ2-1 . TRBV7-4 once CASSSAGVRANEQFF TGTGCCAGCAGCTCCGCAGGGGTTCGGGCCAATGAGCAGTTCTTC
TRBJ2-1 TRBD2 TRBV27 few CASSSVAGGYNEQFF TGTGCCAGCAGCTCCGTAGCGGGGGGTTACAATGAGCAGTTCTTC
TRBJ2-2 . TRBV7-9 . CASSLGGHKARELFF TGTGCCAGCAGCTTAGGCGGACACAAAGCCAGGGAGCTGTTTTTT
TRBJ1-2 . TRBV24-1 . CATSDLGLRYTF TGTGCCACCAGTGATTTAGGGCTACGCTACACCTTC
TRBJ2-5 . TRBV7-9 few CASSFGSARETQYF TGTGCCAGCAGCTTCGGGTCGGCGAGAGAGACCCAGTACTTC
TRBJ2-3 . TRBV7-2 few CASSDTMGDTDTQYF TGTGCCAGCAGCGACACAATGGGGGACACAGATACGCAGTATTTT
TRBJ2-3 TRBD2 TRBV20-1 . CSADSGSDTDTQYF TGCAGTGCGGATAGCGGGAGTGACACGGATACGCAGTATTTT
TRBJ1-4 . TRBV7-9 few CASSLNRKQGKGEKLFF TGTGCCAGCAGCTTAAACCGAAAACAGGGTAAAGGAGAAAAACTGTTTTTT
TRBJ1-6 TRBD1 TRBV7-2 many CASTPGGSGNSPLHF TGTGCCAGCACCCCAGGGGGCTCGGGCAATTCACCCCTCCACTTT
TRBJ2-1 . TRBV5-6 once CASITSNEQFF TGTGCCAGCATTACGTCCAATGAGCAGTTCTTC
TRBJ2-1 TRBD2 TRBV11-2 . CASTPSSGGGRYEQFF TGTGCCAGCACCCCCTCAAGCGGGGGAGGAAGGTATGAGCAGTTCTTC
TRBJ2-2 . TRBV7-8 . CASSLGARTGELFF TGTGCCAGCAGCTTGGGAGCGAGGACCGGGGAGCTGTTTTTT
TRBJ2-3 . TRBV7-8 . CASKSALSTDTQYF TGTGCCAGCAAGTCGGCCCTTAGCACAGATACGCAGTATTTT
TRBJ2-1 . TRBV27 few CASSLGRQIYNEQFF TGTGCCAGCAGTTTAGGCAGGCAAATCTACAATGAGCAGTTCTTC
TRBJ2-2 TRBD2 TRBV5-1 . CASSLVPAGAANTGELFF TGCGCCAGCAGCTTGGTTCCAGCGGGAGCCGCGAACACCGGGGAGCTGTTTTTT
TRBJ1-5 TRBD1 TRBV7-8 . CASSTPGTGDQPQHF TGTGCCAGCAGCACCCCCGGGACAGGGGATCAGCCCCAGCATTTT
TRBJ2-2 . TRBV19 . CASSQQGGWNTGELFF TGTGCCAGTAGTCAACAGGGAGGATGGAACACCGGGGAGCTGTTTTTT
TRBJ2-7 . TRBV12-3/TRBV12-4 . CASSRNLNYEQYF TGTGCCAGCAGTAGGAATCTTAACTACGAGCAGTACTTC
TRBJ2-1 . TRBV30 once CAWSSAGLGYNEQFF TGTGCCTGGAGTTCGGCCGGTCTGGGGTACAATGAGCAGTTCTTC
TRBJ2-1 TRBD2 TRBV2 . CASSDGTSGLYNEQFF TGTGCCAGCAGTGACGGGACTAGCGGTCTTTACAATGAGCAGTTCTTC
TRBJ2-7 . TRBV12-3/TRBV12-4 . CASSVGNNEQYF TGTGCCAGCTCCGTGGGGAACAACGAGCAGTACTTC
TRBJ2-7 TRBD2 TRBV6-7 . CASSYPGTSGGLF TGTGCCAGCAGTTACCCCGGGACTAGCGGGGGATTGTTC
TRBJ2-7 . TRBV7-6 few CASSLTEGCEQYF TGTGCCAGCAGCTTAACGGAGGGGTGCGAGCAGTACTTC
TRBJ1-5 TRBD1 TRBV6-1 . CASSAGGQPQHF TGTGCCAGCAGTGCAGGGGGCCAGCCCCAGCATTTT
TRBJ1-1 TRBD1 TRBV28 . CASNTAWDSTGEAFF TGTGCCAGCAATACAGCTTGGGACAGCACCGGTGAAGCTTTCTTT
TRBJ2-7 TRBD2 TRBV15 . CATSILAGPYEQYF TGTGCCACCAGCATTTTAGCGGGGCCCTACGAGCAGTACTTC
TRBJ1-1 . TRBV2 . CASSGNYRAGRYAFF TGTGCCAGCAGTGGTAATTACAGGGCCGGGAGATATGCTTTCTTT
TRBJ2-5 . TRBV7-6 . CASSLGRRDTQYF TGTGCCAGCAGCTTAGGAAGAAGAGACACCCAGTACTTC
TRBJ2-6 . TRBV7-2 . CASTPRWSGANVLTF TGTGCCAGCACCCCTCGGTGGTCTGGGGCCAACGTCCTGACTTTC
TRBJ1-3 . TRBV7-8 . CASSPRDNDYGNTIYF TGTGCCAGCAGCCCCCGGGACAACGATTACGGAAACACCATATATTTT
TRBJ2-1 . TRBV19 . CASSTLAYNEQFF TGTGCCAGTAGTACGCTAGCCTACAATGAGCAGTTCTTC
TRBJ2-1 . TRBV6-5 . CASSYSVQVSYNEQFF TGTGCCAGCAGTTACTCGGTTCAGGTCTCCTACAATGAGCAGTTCTTC
TRBJ1-4 . TRBV20-1 . CSAAPSTNEKLFF TGCAGTGCGGCTCCGTCAACTAATGAAAAACTGTTTTTT
TRBJ1-1 . TRBV4-1 . CASSQDQGRTEAFF TGCGCCAGCAGCCAAGATCAGGGGAGGACTGAAGCTTTCTTT